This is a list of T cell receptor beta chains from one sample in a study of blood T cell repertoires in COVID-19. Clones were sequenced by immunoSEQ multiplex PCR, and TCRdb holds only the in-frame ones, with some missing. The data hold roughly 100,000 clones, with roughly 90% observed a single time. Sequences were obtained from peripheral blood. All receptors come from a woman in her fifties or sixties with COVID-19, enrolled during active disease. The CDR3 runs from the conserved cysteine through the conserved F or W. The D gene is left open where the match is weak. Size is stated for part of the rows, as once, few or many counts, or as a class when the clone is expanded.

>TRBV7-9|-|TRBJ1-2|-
CASSLHGANYGYTF
TGTGCCAGCAGCTTACACGGAGCTAACTATGGCTACACCTTC
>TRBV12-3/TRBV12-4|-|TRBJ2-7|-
CASSRLDEQYF
TGTGCCAGCAGCCGGCTAGACGAGCAGTACTTC
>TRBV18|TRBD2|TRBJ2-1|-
CASSLNTGTSPHEQFF
TGTGCCAGCTCACTCAACACCGGGACTAGCCCTCATGAGCAGTTCTTC
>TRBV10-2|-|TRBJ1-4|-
CASSDFRRAFNEKLFF
TGCGCCAGCAGTGATTTCAGACGAGCGTTTAATGAAAAACTGTTTTTT
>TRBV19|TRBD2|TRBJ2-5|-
CASSTGGGGSQGETQYF
TGTGCCAGTAGTACGGGGGGTGGCGGCAGTCAAGGAGAGACCCAGTACTTC
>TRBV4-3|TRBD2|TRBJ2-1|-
CASSQAREGGFYNEQFF
TGCGCCAGCAGCCAAGCCCGGGAGGGGGGATTCTACAATGAGCAGTTCTTC
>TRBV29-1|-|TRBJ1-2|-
CSVDSGDYGYTF
TGCAGCGTTGACTCAGGGGACTATGGCTACACCTTC
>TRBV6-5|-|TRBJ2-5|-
CASSLHLLRGETQYF
TGTGCCAGCAGCTTGCATCTCCTCCGGGGAGAGACCCAGTACTTC
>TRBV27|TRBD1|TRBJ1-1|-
CASSFWTGGSSTEAFF
TGTGCCAGCAGTTTCTGGACAGGAGGGAGTAGTACTGAAGCTTTCTTT
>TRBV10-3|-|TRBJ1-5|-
CAINDRGSNQPQHF
TGTGCCATCAACGATAGGGGCAGCAATCAGCCCCAGCATTTT
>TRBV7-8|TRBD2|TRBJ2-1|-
CASSRRLAGRNEQFF
TGTGCCAGCAGCCGCCGACTAGCGGGGAGGAATGAGCAGTTCTTC
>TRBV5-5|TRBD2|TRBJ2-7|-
CASRLPGGNEQYF
TGTGCCAGCAGACTCCCGGGAGGGAACGAGCAGTACTTC
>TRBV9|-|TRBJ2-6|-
CASSRSGVPGANVLTF
TGTGCCAGCAGCAGGTCCGGAGTTCCTGGGGCCAACGTCCTGACTTTC
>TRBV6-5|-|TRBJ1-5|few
CASRQNQPQHF
TGTGCCAGCAGACAGAATCAGCCCCAGCATTTT
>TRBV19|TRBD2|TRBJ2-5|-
CASSIEGSGGAGETQYF
TGTGCCAGTAGTATAGAAGGGAGCGGGGGGGCCGGAGAGACCCAGTACTTC
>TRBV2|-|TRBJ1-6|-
CASSLYRDPSYNSPLHF
TGTGCCAGCAGCCTATACAGGGATCCTTCCTATAATTCACCCCTCCACTTT
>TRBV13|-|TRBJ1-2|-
CASSFGKNYGYTF
TGTGCCAGCAGCTTTGGCAAGAACTATGGCTACACCTTC
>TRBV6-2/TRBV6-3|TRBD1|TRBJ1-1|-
CASSYFDRGNTEAFF
TGTGCCAGCAGTTACTTCGACAGGGGTAACACTGAAGCTTTCTTT
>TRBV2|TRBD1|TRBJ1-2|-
CASSERQGDGYTF
TGTGCCAGCAGTGAGCGGCAGGGGGATGGCTACACCTTC
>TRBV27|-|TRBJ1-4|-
CASSLLAGVREKLFF
TGTGCCAGCAGTTTGCTCGCGGGGGTAAGGGAAAAACTGTTTTTT
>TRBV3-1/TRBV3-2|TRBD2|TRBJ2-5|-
CASGLAGDETQYF
TGTGCCAGCGGCCTAGCGGGGGACGAGACCCAGTACTTC
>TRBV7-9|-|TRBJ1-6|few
CASTPGVGDLHF
TGTGCCAGCACCCCAGGGGTCGGAGATCTCCACTTT
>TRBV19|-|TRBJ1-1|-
CASSWGTENTEAFF
TGTGCCAGTAGTTGGGGGACTGAGAACACTGAAGCTTTCTTT
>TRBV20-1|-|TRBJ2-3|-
CSAGSGTQYF
TGCAGTGCAGGTAGCGGTACGCAGTATTTT
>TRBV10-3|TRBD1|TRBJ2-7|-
CATLETGVDEQYF
TGTGCCACGTTGGAGACAGGGGTCGACGAGCAGTACTTC
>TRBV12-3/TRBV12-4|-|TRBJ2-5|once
CASSLPGEETQYF
TGTGCCAGCAGTTTACCAGGGGAAGAGACCCAGTACTTC
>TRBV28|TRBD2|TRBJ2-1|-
CASNIAGYNEQFF
TGTGCCAGCAACATAGCGGGGTACAATGAGCAGTTCTTC
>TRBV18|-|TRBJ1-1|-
CASSPGREAEAFF
TGTGCCAGCTCACCCGGCAGGGAAGCTGAAGCTTTCTTT
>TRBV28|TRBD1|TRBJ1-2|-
CASSTGTGANYGYTF
TGTGCCAGCAGTACCGGGACAGGGGCTAACTATGGCTACACCTTC
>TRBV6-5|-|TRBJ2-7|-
CASSYSRLSYEQYF
TGTGCCAGCAGTTACTCGCGACTGAGTTACGAGCAGTACTTC
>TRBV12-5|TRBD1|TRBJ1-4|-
CASGLVRDSVLNEKLFF
TGTGCTAGTGGTTTGGTACGGGACAGCGTTTTGAATGAAAAACTGTTTTTT
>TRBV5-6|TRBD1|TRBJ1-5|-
CASSLGGQGLGQPQHF
TGTGCCAGCAGCTTGGGGGGACAGGGGCTAGGTCAGCCCCAGCATTTT
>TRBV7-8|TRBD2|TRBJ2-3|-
CASSKRLAGSTDTQYF
TGTGCCAGCAGCAAGCGACTAGCGGGGAGCACAGATACGCAGTATTTT
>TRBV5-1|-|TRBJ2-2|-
CASSLAPGADTGELFF
TGCGCCAGCAGCTTGGCCCCAGGGGCGGACACCGGGGAGCTGTTTTTT
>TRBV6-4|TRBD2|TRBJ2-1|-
CASSDLAGGHEQFF
TGTGCCAGCAGTGACTTGGCGGGGGGGCATGAGCAGTTCTTC
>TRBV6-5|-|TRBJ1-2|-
CASRIQGLVYGYTF
TGTGCCAGCAGGATACAGGGCCTCGTCTATGGCTACACCTTC
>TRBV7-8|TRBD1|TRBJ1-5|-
CASSPRPLQGDYSNQPQHF
TGTGCCAGCAGCCCAAGGCCCCTACAGGGGGACTATAGCAATCAGCCCCAGCATTTT
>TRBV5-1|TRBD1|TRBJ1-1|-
CASSLDRVEAFF
TGCGCCAGCAGCCTGGACAGGGTTGAAGCTTTCTTT
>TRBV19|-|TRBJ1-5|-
CASNNQASNQPQHF
TGTGCCAGTAATAACCAGGCCAGCAATCAGCCCCAGCATTTT
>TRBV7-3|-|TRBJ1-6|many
CASSLTGLTYNSPLHF
TGTGCCAGCAGCTTAACGGGCCTGACCTATAATTCACCCCTCCACTTT
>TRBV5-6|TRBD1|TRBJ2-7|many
CASSLNRGPYEQYF
TGTGCCAGCAGCCTGAACAGGGGTCCCTACGAGCAGTACTTC
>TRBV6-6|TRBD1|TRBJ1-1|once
CASIQGVNTEAFF
TGTGCCAGCATCCAGGGGGTGAACACTGAAGCTTTCTTT
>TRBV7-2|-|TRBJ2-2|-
CASSPRQVSNTGELFF
TGTGCCAGCAGCCCCAGACAGGTCTCTAACACCGGGGAGCTGTTTTTT
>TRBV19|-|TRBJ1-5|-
CASSIGGLRSNQPQHF
TGTGCCAGTAGTATAGGGGGACTCCGTAGCAATCAGCCCCAGCATTTT
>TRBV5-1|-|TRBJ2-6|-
CASFDSLSSGANVLTF
TGCGCCAGCTTCGACAGTCTTAGCTCTGGGGCCAACGTCCTGACTTTC
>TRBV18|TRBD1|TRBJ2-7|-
CASSPTGQGASYEQYF
TGTGCCAGCTCCCCAACAGGACAGGGGGCTTCCTACGAGCAGTACTTC
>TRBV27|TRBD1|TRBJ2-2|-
CASSLSGQQNTRELFF
TGTGCCAGCAGTTTATCGGGACAGCAGAACACCCGAGAGCTGTTTTTT
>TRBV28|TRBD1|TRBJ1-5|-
CASSLMGQGMDQPQHF
TGTGCCAGCAGTTTGATGGGACAGGGGATGGATCAGCCCCAGCATTTT
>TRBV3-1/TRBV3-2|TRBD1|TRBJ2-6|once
CASSQDSNETGSSGANVLTF
TGTGCCAGCAGCCAAGACTCTAACGAGACAGGGAGCTCTGGGGCCAACGTCCTGACTTTC
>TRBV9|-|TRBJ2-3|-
CASSVAPGSTDTQYF
TGTGCCAGCAGCGTAGCCCCAGGGAGCACAGATACGCAGTATTTT